Below, 27 T cell receptor beta chains from the same sample are listed, as sequenced in a study of blood T cell repertoires in COVID-19 (dated by TCRdb to about 2020). Library creation used the immunoSEQ multiplex PCR assay. The clones in this table, taken by TCRdb from immuneACCESS, are in-frame only. Not every clone is retained; where verified, under half of the shortfall comes from an unresolved V gene, and the cause of the rest is unknown. Across this sample there are 150,000 to 200,000 clones, with around 92% seen only once. Approximately 3% of the sample is in the top ten clones. The specimen sequenced was peripheral blood. The receptors come from a man aged 55 to 70 with acute or convalescent COVID-19.

The rearrangement links TRBV6-1 to TRBJ1-2; 10 bases align to TRBD1. The CDR3 contains 15 residues. Trimming took 3 bases from V and 2 from J; bases not matched to a gene: 3. From germline, CDR1 is MNHNS and CDR2 SASEGT. In DNA, the CDR3 is TGTGCCAGCAGTGAGGGACAGGGGTTCAACTATGGCTACACCTTC. Its translation is CASSEGQGFNYGYTF.

This sequence joins TRBV5-1 and TRBJ2-3; a possible D gene is TRBD1 (6 bases). Germline assignment: CDR1 SGHRS and CDR2 YFSETQ. Trimming stripped 4 bases from V and 6 bases from J, with 12 bases between. The CDR3 has 13 amino acids. CDR3 DNA sequence: TGCGCCAGCAGCGAGGGGACACTCGATACGCAGTATTTT. It encodes CASSEGTLDTQYF.

This sequence joins TRBV10-2 and TRBJ2-7; D not certain. CDR1 and CDR2 from the germline V gene are WSHSY and SAAADI. This CDR3 is 13 amino acids long. With 7 bases removed from V and 0 bases from J, the gap between germline ends came to 10 bases. CDR3 sequence (DNA): TGCGCCAGCAAATCCGGTTACTCCTACGAGCAGTACTTC. This gives the protein CASKSGYSYEQYF.

This clone was detected once. This chain joins TRBV11-2 and TRBJ2-2, with TRBD2 matching 10 bases. The CDR3 contains 18 residues. The V and J ends lost 5 bases and 5 bases, in that order; junction bases with no gene match: 14. Looked up from germline, CDR1 is SGHAT and CDR2 is FQNNGV. The CDR3 DNA reads TGTGCCAGCAGCAGCGTTATCAGCCTAGCGGGGGATACCGGGGAGCTGTTTTTT. Translating gives CASSSVISLAGDTGELFF.

As DNA, the CDR3 is TGTGCCAGCAGCCAAGCAACACAGGATAAACTGTTTTTT. This encodes CASSQATQDKLFF. The chain couples TRBV3-1 (or the pseudogene TRBV3-2) to TRBJ1-4, with D perhaps matching TRBD1 (5 bases). Trimming removed 1 base from V and 11 bases from J, with 11 bases in between. Germline-derived CDR1 and CDR2 are LGHDT and YNNKEL (reference sequence). This CDR3 contains 13 residues.

Only one count was recorded for this clone. The V and J genes are TRBV6-5 and TRBJ1-5, with TRBD1 identical over 7 bases. Germline lookup yields CDR1 MNHEY and CDR2 SVGAGI. The length of the CDR3 is 14 residues. Trimming took 5 bases from V and 5 from J; bases not matched to a gene: 6. The CDR3 spells CASSRNQGDQPQHF. Written as DNA, the CDR3 is TGTGCCAGCAGTAGAAACCAGGGGGATCAGCCCCAGCATTTT.

This chain uses TRBV11-2 with TRBJ2-3; 13 bases map to TRBD2. V was pared by 6 bases and J by 8 bases, with 11 bases of the junction left unmatched. Germline V gene data show CDR1 as SGHAT and CDR2 as FQNNGV. The CDR3 consists of 16 residues. The CDR3 DNA reads TGTGCCAGCAGGGCGCCGGGACTAGCGGGATCGGGTACGCAGTATTTT. Encoded protein: CASRAPGLAGSGTQYF. The whole variable domain, remainder taken from reference TRBV11-2 and TRBJ2-3, is EAGVAQSPRYKIIEKRQSVAFWCNPISGHATLYWYQQILGQGPKLLIQFQNNGVVDDSQLPKDRFSAERLKGVDSTLKIQPAKLEDSAVYLCASRAPGLAGSGTQYFGPGTRLTVL.

This clone has only a few counts. V is TRBV7-9 and J is TRBJ1-2; D might be TRBD1 (5 bases). V lost 5 bases, J lost 4 bases, and 14 bases lay in between. Germline-derived CDR1 and CDR2 are SEHNR and FQNEAQ (reference sequence). This CDR3 comprises 14 residues. The chain's CDR3 is CASSPGGGFYGYTF. The DNA for the CDR3 is TGTGCCAGCAGCCCCGGGGGGGGGTTCTATGGCTACACCTTC.

This chain uses TRBV10-3 with TRBJ1-3; D gene ambiguous. This CDR3 contains 15 residues. Germline V gives CDR1 ENHRY, CDR2 SYGVKD. V was cut by 10 bases and J by 0 bases, with 16 bases left in between. CDR3: CATAQAMNSGNTIYF. DNA for the CDR3: TGTGCCACCGCTCAGGCGATGAACTCTGGAAACACCATATATTTT.

V gene TRBV7-9 combines with J gene TRBJ1-5; 8 bases agree with TRBD1. V dropped 5 bases and J dropped 2; count of bases not matched to a gene: 2. The CDR3 is made up of 14 amino acids. Per germline, CDR1 SEHNR and CDR2 FQNEAQ (reference sequence). The CDR3 coding sequence is TGTGCCAGCAGCCCGACAGGGGGCAATCAGCCCCAGCATTTT. This encodes CASSPTGGNQPQHF.

The CDR3 coding sequence is TGTGCCAGTAGCAAAGAGTACAATGAGCAGTTCTTC. Translated: CASSKEYNEQFF. The gene calls are TRBV19 and TRBJ2-1; the D is unclear. This CDR3 has 12 residues. CDR1 is LNHDA, CDR2 SQIVND, per germline (reference sequence). V lost 6 bases and J 4 bases, leaving 7 bases between the germline ends.

This chain links TRBV14 with TRBJ1-3; the D is unclear. V lost 0 bases and J lost 4, with 16 bases in between. CDR3 length equals 17 residues. Germline V lookup: CDR1 SGHDN, CDR2 FVKESK. For the CDR3, the DNA is TGTGCCAGCAGCCAAGACACTTCGGGAGACCTCGGAAACACCATATATTTT. It codes for CASSQDTSGDLGNTIYF.

J is TRBJ1-2 and V is TRBV5-6; D is unresolved. CDR1 and CDR2 from the germline V gene are SGHDT and YYEEEE. CDR3 length: 14 amino acids. Trimming stripped 0 bases from V and 3 bases from J, with 9 bases between. DNA for the CDR3: TGTGCCAGCAGCTTGGGAGGGTCCGACTATGGCTACACCTTC. Encoded protein: CASSLGGSDYGYTF.

The V gene is TRBV5-5, the J gene TRBJ2-7; TRBD1 aligns across 7 bases. Germline assignment: CDR1 SGHKS and CDR2 YYEKEE (reference sequence). With 4 bases clipped from V and 3 bases from J, the junction kept 7 bases outside the gene matches. The CDR3 consists of 14 residues. CDR3 sequence (DNA): TGTGCCAGCAGCCTTACGGGACAGAACTACGAGCAGTACTTC. Amino acids: CASSLTGQNYEQYF.

The chain couples TRBV30 to TRBJ1-1, with D possibly being TRBD1 (5 bases). Germline V CDR1 and CDR2: GTSNPN, SVGIG (reference sequence). Trimming took 2 bases from V and 1 from J, leaving 8 bases between them. This CDR3 contains 13 residues. DNA of the CDR3: TGTGCCTGGAGTATGGGGGGGAACACTGAAGCTTTCTTT. This encodes CAWSMGGNTEAFF. The entire variable domain, with the rest obtained from reference TRBV30 and TRBJ1-1, is as follows: SQTIHQWPATLVQPVGSPLSLECTVEGTSNPNLYWYRQAAGRGLQLLFYSVGIGQISSEVPQNLSASRPQDRQFILSSKKLLLSDSGFYLCAWSMGGNTEAFFGQGTRLTVV.

The rearrangement links TRBV30 to TRBJ1-3, with 7 bases aligning to TRBD1. CDR3 length: 14 amino acids. CDR1 GTSNPN and CDR2 SVGIG come from the germline V gene (reference sequence). V shed 5 bases, J shed 0 bases, and the junction held 4 bases outside the gene matches. The CDR3 loop reads CAWRQGSSGNTIYF. In DNA form, the CDR3 reads TGTGCCTGGCGACAGGGAAGCTCTGGAAACACCATATATTTT.

The chain carries TRBV19 and TRBJ2-2; 12 bases agree with TRBD1. The J segment lost 1 base and the V segment lost 8 bases, leaving 2 bases of the junction unmatched. Looked up from germline, CDR1 is LNHDA and CDR2 is SQIVND (reference sequence). This CDR3 contains 15 residues. CDR3 nucleotides: TGTGCCAGTTGGGACAGGGGGCAGAACACCGGGGAGCTGTTTTTT. This gives the protein CASWDRGQNTGELFF.

The CDR3 region is CASLSLGVSPLHF. Written as DNA, the CDR3 is TGTGCCAGCCTGAGCTTGGGCGTTTCACCCCTCCACTTT. The chain employs TRBV6-5 and TRBJ1-6; D gene unclear. V lost 8 bases to trimming and J lost 9 bases, with 14 bases between them. In germline, CDR1 is MNHEY, CDR2 SVGAGI. The CDR3 is 13 amino acids.

The chain joins TRBV10-1 to TRBJ2-7; D might be TRBD1 (5 bases). The CDR3 covers 16 residues. V was trimmed by 0 bases and J by 2 bases, leaving 14 bases between them. From germline, CDR1 is WNHNN and CDR2 SYGVQD (reference sequence). The CDR3 here is CASSESGPEGTYEQYF. The CDR3 DNA is TGCGCCAGCAGTGAGTCGGGGCCCGAAGGCACCTACGAGCAGTACTTC.

This chain uses TRBV6-2 or TRBV6-3 with TRBJ1-6; TRBD1 aligns across 8 bases. The germline CDR1 and CDR2 sequences are MNHEY and SVGEGT. With 6 bases clipped from V and 10 bases from J, the junction kept 11 bases outside the gene matches. This CDR3 comprises 15 residues. CDR3 in DNA: TGTGCCAGCAGCGCTCCCGGGACAGGAACATCACCCCTCCACTTT. Its translation is CASSAPGTGTSPLHF.

This clone came up once. The chain uses TRBV18 and TRBJ1-1; D is undetermined. The CDR3 is 17 amino acids. V dropped 1 base and J dropped 0 bases, with 15 bases sitting between them. Germline V lookup: CDR1 KGHSH, CDR2 LQKENI. The CDR3 nucleotides read TGTGCCAGCTCACCACGATTCTTTGGGCAGATGAACACTGAAGCTTTCTTT. Its translation is CASSPRFFGQMNTEAFF.

This clone came up once. The chain carries TRBV6-5 and TRBJ2-7; a possible D gene is TRBD2 (7 bases). This CDR3 has 14 amino acids. Per germline, CDR1 MNHEY and CDR2 SVGAGI. Trimming cost V 6 bases and J 0 bases, with 12 bases left between them. This CDR3 reads CASRSGGSSYEQYF. CDR3 DNA: TGTGCCAGCAGGTCGGGGGGCAGCTCCTACGAGCAGTACTTC.

The chain combines TRBV4-2 with TRBJ1-5; possibly TRBD1 for D (6 bases). The CDR3 totals 15 residues. Trimming cost V 0 bases and J 7 bases, with 13 bases left between them. Germline V gene sequence: CDR1 LGHNA, CDR2 YNFKEQ. The CDR3 nucleotides are TGTGCCAGCAGCCAAGACTTGGGGGCACGACAGCCCCAGCATTTT. Translating gives CASSQDLGARQPQHF.

This chain joins TRBV7-9 and TRBJ2-2; perhaps TRBD1 as D (6 bases). Germline V lookup: CDR1 SEHNR, CDR2 FQNEAQ (reference sequence). Trimming pared 8 bases from V and 11 bases from J, leaving 12 bases between. The CDR3 covers 11 residues. The CDR3 DNA sequence: TGTGCCAGCCAGACCGGGACAGAGCTGTTTTTT. Residues: CASQTGTELFF.

The sample holds one count of this clone. The chain joins TRBV30 to TRBJ2-7; no firm D call. The V gene lost 0 bases and the J gene lost 1 base, with 10 bases spanning the gap. The CDR3 consists of 14 residues. CDR1 GTSNPN and CDR2 SVGIG come from the germline V gene (reference sequence). The CDR3 is CAWSVLGRSYEQYF. Written as DNA, the CDR3 is TGTGCCTGGAGTGTACTGGGCAGATCCTACGAGCAGTACTTC.

The CDR3 protein is CASSMPGNTEAFF. The DNA of the CDR3 is TGTGCCAGTAGTATGCCGGGGAACACTGAAGCTTTCTTT. The chain links TRBV19 to TRBJ1-1, with D unclear. The CDR3 runs to 13 residues. Germline V gene sequence: CDR1 LNHDA, CDR2 SQIVND (reference sequence). Trimming shortened V by 3 bases and J by 1 base, and 6 bases separated the two germline ends.

This sequence joins TRBV19 and TRBJ1-2, with TRBD1 matching 8 bases. The CDR3 covers 15 residues. The V gene end was trimmed by 4 bases and the J gene end by 4 bases; junction bases not matched to a gene: 8. CDR1 is LNHDA and CDR2 is SQIVND in the germline V gene (reference sequence). The CDR3 DNA reads TGTGCCAGTAGTACCCTCCCCGGACAGGGCTATGGCTACACCTTC. Amino acids: CASSTLPGQGYGYTF.